These 10 T cell receptor beta chains share one sample of origin, sequenced in a study of T cell changes during pregnancy in multiple sclerosis. Clones were sequenced by immunoSEQ multiplex PCR, and TCRdb holds only the in-frame ones, with some missing. The data show 35,000 to 55,000 clones, with just under 95% seen just once and roughly 0.52% held by the top ten. The sequencing here drew on CD4+ T cells from peripheral blood mononuclear cells, taken in the third trimester of pregnancy. The origin of the receptors is a female donor with multiple sclerosis, enrolled in a pregnancy study.

The chain has TRBV6-5 and TRBJ1-5, with D possibly matching TRBD1 (5 bases). The V end was cut by 0 bases, the J end by 6 bases, with 9 bases between. The CDR3 sequence is 14 residues long. From germline, CDR1 is MNHEY and CDR2 SVGAGI. CDR3 DNA: TGTGCCAGCAGTTACTCGACGGGGGGTCAGCCCCAGCATTTT. It specifies CASSYSTGGQPQHF.

The rearrangement links TRBV7-9 to TRBJ1-2; 8 bases line up with TRBD1. Looked up from germline, CDR1 is SEHNR and CDR2 is FQNEAQ (reference sequence). Losses at the gene ends were 1 base for V and 1 base for J; bases not matched to a gene: 5. This CDR3 comprises 16 residues. The CDR3 loop reads CASSLGTGRINYGYTF. CDR3 nucleotides: TGTGCCAGCAGCTTAGGGACAGGGCGTATTAACTATGGCTACACCTTC.

This chain joins TRBV29-1 and TRBJ2-5; D possibly corresponds to TRBD2 (5 bases). V dropped 3 bases and J dropped 5 bases, with 7 bases sitting between them. This CDR3 region has 11 residues. Per germline, CDR1 SQVTM and CDR2 ANQGSEA. The CDR3 nucleotides read TGCAGCGTTGACGGCGGGGAGACCCAGTACTTC. Encoded protein: CSVDGGETQYF.

V gene TRBV2 combines with J gene TRBJ1-1; no definite D call. CDR3 length: 15 amino acids. The V gene lost 7 bases and the J gene lost 0 bases, with 15 bases spanning the gap. Germline V gene sequence: CDR1 SNHLY, CDR2 FYNNEI. The CDR3 loop reads CASTGIRLVNTEAFF. As DNA, the CDR3 is TGTGCCAGCACCGGGATTCGCTTGGTGAACACTGAAGCTTTCTTT. Together with reference TRBV2 and TRBJ1-1, the CDR3 gives the full variable domain: EPEVTQTPSHQVTQMGQEVILRCVPISNHLYFYWYRQILGQKVEFLVSFYNNEISEKSEIFDDQFSVERPDGSNFTLKIRSTKLEDSAMYFCASTGIRLVNTEAFFGQGTRLTVV.

CDR3 in DNA: TGTGCCAGCAGCTTAGAACTAGACTACGAGCAGTACTTC. Protein: CASSLELDYEQYF. The chain carries TRBV7-9 and TRBJ2-7; possible D gene TRBD2, 5 bases. The CDR3 loop spans 13 amino acids. V lost 1 base to trimming and J lost 3 bases, with 7 bases between them. Germline V gene lookup returns CDR1 SEHNR and CDR2 FQNEAQ (reference sequence).

DNA for the CDR3: TGTGCCAGCAGCTTTGACGCCCCAATCGGGGGCTACACCTTC. Translating gives CASSFDAPIGGYTF. This chain links TRBV7-9 with TRBJ1-2; D not resolved. CDR1 is SEHNR, CDR2 FQNEAQ, per germline (reference sequence). CDR3 length equals 14 residues. Trimming left V 3 bases short and J 8 bases short, with 16 bases between.

The gene calls are TRBV11-2 and TRBJ2-3, with TRBD2 identical over 7 bases. Germline CDR1 SGHAT, CDR2 FQNNGV. J lost 4 bases, V lost 0 bases, and 4 bases had no gene match. The CDR3 sequence is 15 residues long. CDR3 residues: CASSLDLAVADTQYF. The DNA of the CDR3 is TGTGCCAGCAGCTTAGATCTAGCGGTCGCAGATACGCAGTATTTT.

The chain couples TRBV19 to TRBJ2-7; TRBD2 matches at 9 bases. The length of the CDR3 is 15 residues. Germline V CDR1 and CDR2: LNHDA, SQIVND (reference sequence). V was clipped by 0 bases and J by 5 bases; unmatched bases: 5. In DNA form, the CDR3 reads TGTGCCAGTAGTATAGAGGGACTAGCTCACAACGAGCAGTACTTC. This encodes CASSIEGLAHNEQYF.

The chain links TRBV4-3 to TRBJ1-5, with TRBD1 identical over 7 bases. The CDR3 sequence is 16 residues long. V gave up 0 bases and J gave up 4 bases; unmatched junction bases: 6. CDR1 is LGHNA and CDR2 is YSLEER in the germline V gene. CDR3 loop: CASSQEAGTENQPQHF. The CDR3 coding sequence is TGCGCCAGCAGCCAAGAAGCAGGGACAGAGAATCAGCCCCAGCATTTT.

This clone has a single count. CDR3 sequence: CASSLSQGAVYEQYF. DNA of the CDR3: TGTGCCAGCAGCTTGTCTCAGGGGGCGGTCTACGAGCAGTACTTC. The genes are TRBV5-5 and TRBJ2-7, with 8 bases fitting TRBD1. V lost 1 base, J lost 3 bases, and 6 bases stayed unmatched. From germline, CDR1 is SGHKS and CDR2 YYEKEE (reference sequence). The CDR3 is 15 residues long. The full variable domain, rest sourced from reference TRBV5-5 and TRBJ2-7, is DAGVTQSPTHLIKTRGQQVTLRCSPISGHKSVSWYQQVLGQGPQFIFQYYEKEERGRGNFPDRFSARQFPNYSSELNVNALLLGDSALYLCASSLSQGAVYEQYFGPGTRLTVT.